Shown below are 28 T cell receptor beta chains from a single sample sequenced in a study of CD8 T cells in ankylosing spondylitis. TCRdb used MiXCR to reprocess the 5' RACE reads, holding one entry per CDR3 protein. The sample lists over 150,000 distinct CDR3 sequences; around 13% were seen once. Sequencing was done on a sample of blood, either unsorted or a sorted T cell fraction (not recorded which). These receptors all stem from a male donor with ankylosing spondylitis or in good health (not recorded which).

This chain connects TRBV14 to TRBJ2-1, with TRBD2 matching over 7 bases. The CDR3 contains 13 residues. V trimming: 3 bases; J trimming: 7 bases; junction bases outside the gene matches: 3. Germline assignment: CDR1 SGHDN and CDR2 FVKESK. The CDR3 loop is CASSHTAGNEQFF. The CDR3 DNA sequence: TGTGCCAGCAGCCACACAGCGGGGAATGAGCAGTTCTTC.

The chain links TRBV15 to TRBJ2-3; 10 bases match TRBD2. The CDR3 is 15 amino acids. Germline loops: CDR1 LNHNV, CDR2 YYDKDF (reference sequence). V was pared by 5 bases and J by 5 bases, with 7 bases of the junction left unmatched. The CDR3 DNA follows: TGTGCCACCAGCGGATCTAGCGGGGGAGGAGATACGCAGTATTTT. This sequence encodes CATSGSSGGGDTQYF.

The table lists this clonotype with many counts. This chain connects TRBV30 to TRBJ2-7, with D perhaps matching TRBD1 or TRBD2 (5 bases each). Trimming stripped 0 bases from V and 5 bases from J, with 11 bases between. Germline CDR1 is GTSNPN and CDR2 is SVGIG (reference sequence). The CDR3 is made up of 13 amino acids. Here the CDR3 DNA reads TGTGCCTGGAGTGTTTGGGGGATCGACGAGCAGTACTTC. It is translated as CAWSVWGIDEQYF.

This clonotype was seen at least ten times. The rearrangement links TRBV5-1 to TRBJ1-5; D is unclear. The ends were cut back, 0 bases at V and 2 bases at J, with 3 bases in the middle. Looked up from germline, CDR1 is SGHRS and CDR2 is YFSETQ. The CDR3 has 13 amino acids. The CDR3 DNA is TGCGCCAGCAGCTTGGACGGCAATCAGCCCCAGCATTTT. It translates to CASSLDGNQPQHF.

This clonotype was recorded many times. The genes are TRBV27 and TRBJ2-1, with 14 bases that match TRBD2. The ends lost 4 bases at V and 6 bases at J; junction bases unmatched: 2. This CDR3 spans 15 amino acids. Germline assignment: CDR1 MNHEY and CDR2 SMNVEV (reference sequence). The CDR3 DNA sequence: TGTGCCAGCAGTTCCGGGACTAGCGGGAGCAATGAGCAGTTCTTC. Its protein product is CASSSGTSGSNEQFF.

The V and J genes are TRBV2 and TRBJ2-1, with D tentatively TRBD1 (6 bases). The V gene's germline CDR1 is SNHLY and CDR2 FYNNEI. The CDR3 length is 14 residues. V lost 8 bases and J 8 bases, leaving 19 bases between the germline ends. The CDR3 coding sequence is TGTGCCAGCGGGGATCGAGGGGGTACAGATGAGCAGTTCTTC. Translated: CASGDRGGTDEQFF.

This clonotype was detected only a few times. V and J are TRBV5-1 and TRBJ2-1; D is unclear. Per germline, CDR1 SGHRS and CDR2 YFSETQ. The CDR3 sequence is 15 residues long. Trimming stripped 4 bases from V and 0 bases from J, with 11 bases between. The CDR3 loop reads CASSPSTSSYNEQFF. In DNA, the CDR3 is TGCGCCAGCAGCCCGTCTACCAGCTCCTACAATGAGCAGTTCTTC. Full variable domain (rest looked up from reference TRBV5-1 and TRBJ2-1): KAGVTQTPRYLIKTRGQQVTLSCSPISGHRSVSWYQQTPGQGLQFLFEYFSETQRNKGNFPGRFSGRQFSNSRSEMNVSTLELGDSALYLCASSPSTSSYNEQFFGPGTRLTVL.

Only a few counts were recorded for this clonotype. The V call is TRBV27, the J call TRBJ2-1; D not resolved. Per the germline V gene, CDR1 is MNHEY and CDR2 is SMNVEV (reference sequence). The CDR3 contains 12 residues. With 6 bases removed from V and 10 bases from J, the gap between germline ends came to 13 bases. The CDR3 spells CASSPSPAEQFF. The DNA of the CDR3 is TGTGCCAGCAGCCCAAGCCCAGCAGAGCAGTTCTTC.

V gene TRBV12-3 or TRBV12-4 combines with J gene TRBJ1-4; tentative D call: TRBD1 (6 bases). Trimming shortened V by 7 bases and J by 3 bases, and 12 bases separated the two germline ends. CDR3 length: 14 residues. CDR3 coding DNA: TGTGCCAGCACCTTGGAGGGGGCTAATGAAAAACTGTTTTTT. Amino acids: CASTLEGANEKLFF.

There are many counts of this clonotype. The V and J genes are TRBV27 and TRBJ2-1, with 11 bases fitting TRBD1. The length of the CDR3 is 15 residues. V shed 5 bases, J shed 8 bases, and the junction held 8 bases outside the gene matches. The germline V gene has CDR1 MNHEY and CDR2 SMNVEV (reference sequence). The CDR3 sequence is CASSAGTGGKDEQFF. As DNA, the CDR3 is TGTGCCAGCAGTGCGGGGACAGGGGGAAAGGATGAGCAGTTCTTC.

This clonotype was seen a few times. The J gene is TRBJ2-1, the V gene TRBV4-1; D unclear. Trimming stripped 5 bases from V and 0 bases from J, with 11 bases between. This CDR3 has 15 residues. In germline, CDR1 is MGHRA, CDR2 YSYEKL. CDR3 DNA sequence: TGCGCCAGCAGCATAGGACCAAGCTCCTACAATGAGCAGTTCTTC. This encodes CASSIGPSSYNEQFF.

This clonotype was seen a few times. The chain joins TRBV25-1 to TRBJ2-1, with D maybe TRBD2 (6 bases). Deletions cut 6 bases from V and 3 bases from J, with 18 bases between. CDR1 and CDR2 (germline): MGHDK, SYGVNS. The CDR3 runs to 16 residues. The CDR3 sequence: CASSGISGVYYNEQFF. CDR3 DNA sequence: TGTGCCAGCAGCGGCATATCGGGAGTGTACTACAATGAGCAGTTCTTC.

The chain combines TRBV7-9 with TRBJ2-7; D is possibly TRBD2 (5 bases). V was clipped by 6 bases and J by 3 bases, with 9 bases between them. This CDR3 region has 12 residues. The germline V gene has CDR1 SEHNR and CDR2 FQNEAQ (reference sequence). The CDR3 DNA follows: TGTGCCAGCAGAAGGGAGAGCTACGAGCAGTACTTC. This gives the protein CASRRESYEQYF.

In its sample, this clonotype was seen a few times. The chain couples TRBV30 to TRBJ2-1; D call uncertain. Germline V CDR1 and CDR2: GTSNPN, SVGIG (reference sequence). V gave up 1 base and J gave up 3 bases, with 10 bases separating them. The CDR3 is made up of 14 amino acids. CDR3 nucleotide sequence: TGTGCCTGGAGTGCGGTGCGGCTCTACAATGAGCAGTTCTTC. Amino acids: CAWSAVRLYNEQFF.

The rearrangement joins TRBV20-1 to TRBJ1-3; tentative D call: TRBD1 (5 bases). This CDR3 has 12 amino acids. With 7 bases removed from V and 0 bases from J, the gap between germline ends came to 7 bases. Per the germline V gene, CDR1 is DFQATT and CDR2 is SNEGSKA (reference sequence). CDR3 in amino acids: CSGGSSGNTIYF. The CDR3 DNA reads TGCAGTGGGGGGTCCTCTGGAAACACCATATATTTT.

This clonotype was counted between two and nine times. The chain links TRBV15 to TRBJ2-7, with D unresolved. The germline V gene has CDR1 LNHNV and CDR2 YYDKDF (reference sequence). V shed 3 bases and J shed 3 bases, with 18 bases lying between them. This CDR3 spans 16 amino acids. The CDR3: CATSSGASGSFYEQYF. CDR3 in DNA: TGTGCCACCAGCAGTGGAGCTAGTGGCTCTTTCTACGAGCAGTACTTC.

The CDR3 nucleotides are TGTGCCAGCACCCACGGCAGTGGAGGCACTGAAGCTTTCTTT. Translated: CASTHGSGGTEAFF. The J gene is TRBJ1-1, the V gene TRBV27, with D unclear. This CDR3 contains 14 residues. The V gene's germline CDR1 is MNHEY and CDR2 SMNVEV (reference sequence). V lost 7 bases, J lost 4 bases, and 16 bases lay in between.

This clonotype was detected ten times or more. The chain combines TRBV21-1 with TRBJ2-3; the tabulated D call, TRBD2, remains unverified against the DNA. TRBV21-1 is assigned pseudogene status. The length of the CDR3 is 18 residues. The CDR3 is CASSKELTSGGARDTQYF. Written as DNA, the CDR3 is TGTGCCAGCAGCAAAGAATTAACTAGCGGGGGGGCCAGAGATACGCAGTATTTT.

The chain recombines TRBV12-3 or TRBV12-4 with TRBJ1-2; D is unresolved. The CDR3 sequence is 13 residues long. Deletions cut 7 bases from V and 0 bases from J, with 9 bases between. Written as DNA, the CDR3 is TGTGCCAGCAATTCCGGAGCTAACTATGGCTACACCTTC. It specifies CASNSGANYGYTF.

J is TRBJ2-7 and V is TRBV29-1; D gene ambiguous. Trimming removed 6 bases at V and 7 bases at J, with 13 bases between. The CDR3 consists of 11 residues. Germline CDR1 and CDR2: SQVTM and ANQGSEA. In nucleotides, the CDR3 is TGCAGCGTAGTCACCCTCGGAGAGCAGTACTTC. Protein: CSVVTLGEQYF.

V gene TRBV6-6 combines with J gene TRBJ2-7; 7 bases fit TRBD1. The V gene's germline CDR1 is MNHNY and CDR2 SVGAGI (reference sequence). Trimming cost V 4 bases and J 6 bases; bases outside gene matches: 6. The CDR3 is 13 amino acids. Here the CDR3 reads CASSSDRVSEQYF. In DNA form, the CDR3 reads TGTGCCAGCAGTTCCGACAGGGTGAGCGAGCAGTACTTC.

This clonotype has only a few counts. The chain recombines TRBV4-1 with TRBJ2-3; D possibly uses TRBD1 or TRBD2 (6 bases each). The germline CDR1 and CDR2 sequences are MGHRA and YSYEKL. The CDR3 totals 15 residues. Trimming removed 7 bases at V and 4 bases at J, with 18 bases between. The CDR3 loop is CASTPAARGADTQYF. In DNA, the CDR3 is TGCGCCAGCACCCCGGCTGCGAGGGGGGCAGATACGCAGTATTTT.

The chain combines TRBV20-1 with TRBJ2-7; no firm D call. V was cut by 0 bases and J by 7 bases, with 7 bases left in between. Looked up from germline, CDR1 is DFQATT and CDR2 is SNEGSKA (reference sequence). The CDR3 has 11 amino acids. The CDR3 sequence is CSARDPSEQYF. Written as DNA, the CDR3 is TGCAGTGCTAGAGACCCTTCGGAGCAGTACTTC.

The table lists this clonotype with a few counts. The chain has TRBV15 and TRBJ2-2; TRBD1 aligns across 11 bases. The CDR3 length is 19 residues. The germline gives CDR1 LNHNV, CDR2 YYDKDF (reference sequence). J gave up 2 bases and V 3 bases, and 11 bases lay outside the gene matches. CDR3 protein: CATSRDRGPPQSNTGELFF. In DNA, the CDR3 is TGTGCCACCAGCAGGGACAGGGGGCCGCCCCAATCCAACACCGGGGAGCTGTTTTTT.

This clonotype was counted many times. The chain joins TRBV4-2 to TRBJ2-1; D might be TRBD2 (5 bases). V lost 1 base and J 5 bases, leaving 6 bases between the germline ends. Germline CDR1 LGHNA, CDR2 YNFKEQ. This CDR3 contains 13 residues. The CDR3 is CASSQVGDNEQFF. The CDR3 DNA follows: TGTGCCAGCAGCCAAGTCGGGGACAATGAGCAGTTCTTC.

There are many counts of this clonotype. This sequence joins TRBV4-1 and TRBJ1-1, with D possibly matching TRBD1 (5 bases). This CDR3 is built from 14 residues. In germline, CDR1 is MGHRA, CDR2 YSYEKL. The V end lost 3 bases, the J end lost 1 base, and 9 bases lay between the germline ends. The CDR3 loop reads CASSQHQGNTEAFF. The CDR3, as DNA: TGCGCCAGCAGCCAGCATCAGGGGAACACTGAAGCTTTCTTT.

This clonotype was observed a few times. This sequence joins TRBV29-1 and TRBJ2-5; 8 nucleotides align to TRBD2. Germline-derived CDR1 and CDR2 are SQVTM and ANQGSEA. V lost 3 bases, J lost 0 bases, and 9 bases stayed unmatched. The CDR3 has 16 residues. The CDR3 loop reads CSVEAFGTRHQETQYF. The DNA for the CDR3 is TGCAGCGTTGAGGCCTTCGGGACTAGGCACCAAGAGACCCAGTACTTC.

The table lists this clonotype with a few counts. The V and J genes are TRBV7-9 and TRBJ2-3; D ambiguous. From germline, CDR1 is SEHNR and CDR2 FQNEAQ (reference sequence). Trimming left V 1 base short and J 5 bases short, with 13 bases between. The CDR3 has 15 amino acids. CDR3 DNA sequence: TGTGCCAGCAGCTTAGTCGGCACCACGGGAGATACGCAGTATTTT. It is translated as CASSLVGTTGDTQYF. The full variable domain, completed using reference TRBV7-9 and TRBJ2-3, is DTGVSQNPRHKITKRGQNVTFRCDPISEHNRLYWYRQTLGQGPEFLTYFQNEAQLEKSRLLSDRFSAERPKGSFSTLEIQRTEQGDSAMYLCASSLVGTTGDTQYFGPGTRLTVL.